These 21 T cell receptor beta chains originate from one sample sequenced in a study of T cells in Graves' hyperthyroidism and ophthalmopathy. Amplification targeted TCR beta CDR3 regions from RNA transcripts. Using the HTBI primer set, a first-round RT-PCR was run on the TCR CDR3. TCRdb re-analysed the multiplex PCR reads in MiXCR, keeping a single row per CDR3 protein. The sample consists of around 300,000 distinct CDR3 sequences, roughly 13% of them appearing once. Sequenced material: blood. The receptors derive from a woman younger than 45 with Graves' hyperthyroidism.

The chain has TRBV30 and TRBJ1-2; D uncertain. Germline CDR1 GTSNPN, CDR2 SVGIG (reference sequence). Trimming stripped 2 bases from V and 0 bases from J, with 7 bases between. The CDR3 contains 13 residues. The CDR3 bases are TGTGCCTGGAGTCACATCTCTAACTATGGCTACACCTTC. It translates to CAWSHISNYGYTF.

This clonotype was counted ten times or more. The V and J genes are TRBV28 and TRBJ2-3; 7 positions agree with TRBD1. Trimming took 10 bases from V and 4 from J; bases not matched to a gene: 17. Germline-derived CDR1 and CDR2 are MDHEN and SYDVKM. The CDR3 length is 16 residues. The CDR3 region is CATDPASRTGPDTQYF. The CDR3 DNA is TGTGCCACCGACCCAGCGTCACGGACAGGTCCAGATACGCAGTATTTT.

V gene TRBV29-1 combines with J gene TRBJ1-1; D remains unclear. The V end was cut by 6 bases, the J end by 7 bases, with 9 bases between. The CDR3 is 10 amino acids. Per the germline V gene, CDR1 is SQVTM and CDR2 is ANQGSEA. CDR3 DNA: TGCAGCGTCGCGGACGGTGAAGCTTTCTTT. This codes for CSVADGEAFF.

The J gene is TRBJ2-7, the V gene TRBV10-1; a weak D match, TRBD2 (6 bases). V was shortened by 7 bases and J by 5 bases, with 15 bases between the two germline ends. The CDR3 is 13 residues long. CDR1 is WNHNN, CDR2 SYGVQD, per germline (reference sequence). The CDR3 nucleotides are TGCGCCAGCAACGACGGGGGAGGAAACGAGCAGTACTTC. Translation: CASNDGGGNEQYF.

This clonotype was seen more than once but under ten times. The genes are TRBV10-3 and TRBJ2-3; 7 nucleotides match TRBD2. V gave up 9 bases and J gave up 0 bases; unmatched junction bases: 9. CDR1 ENHRY and CDR2 SYGVKD come from the germline V gene. The CDR3 runs to 15 residues. CDR3: CAITSGEASTDTQYF. CDR3 coding DNA: TGTGCCATTACGAGCGGGGAAGCTAGCACAGATACGCAGTATTTT.

The chain combines TRBV18 with TRBJ1-1; no definite D call. The CDR3 covers 16 residues. Looked up from germline, CDR1 is KGHSH and CDR2 is LQKENI. The ends were cut back, 0 bases at V and 0 bases at J, with 11 bases in the middle. The CDR3 coding sequence is TGTGCCAGCTCACCACCGGTTTCCTCGATGAACACTGAAGCTTTCTTT. It encodes CASSPPVSSMNTEAFF.

This clonotype occurred a few times. CDR3 bases: TGTGCCAGCAGCCCAAGACAGGCCAACTATGGCTACACCTTC. Amino acids: CASSPRQANYGYTF. The J gene is TRBJ1-2, the V gene TRBV3-1, with a tentative D call TRBD1 (6 bases). Germline values: CDR1 LGHDT, CDR2 YNNKEL (reference sequence). The V and J ends lost 4 bases and 2 bases respectively, with 11 bases between them. The length of the CDR3 is 14 residues.

This clonotype has a count of ten or more. The chain carries TRBV20-1 and TRBJ2-5; D ambiguous. Germline-derived CDR1 and CDR2 are DFQATT and SNEGSKA (reference sequence). CDR3 length equals 13 residues. The V and J ends lost 3 bases and 1 base respectively, with 9 bases between them. DNA for the CDR3: TGCAGTGCTAGTACTCAAGCCCAAGAGACCCAGTACTTC. Its protein is CSASTQAQETQYF.

At least ten counts were recorded for this clonotype. V and J are TRBV20-1 and TRBJ2-1; D unresolved. This CDR3 is built from 13 residues. The ends were cut back, 3 bases at V and 1 base at J, with 7 bases in the middle. The V gene's germline CDR1 is DFQATT and CDR2 SNEGSKA (reference sequence). The CDR3 loop reads CSASRASYNEQFF. As DNA, the CDR3 is TGCAGTGCTAGTCGGGCGTCCTACAATGAGCAGTTCTTC.

This clonotype was counted ten times or more. V is TRBV29-1 and J is TRBJ2-1, with 8 positions matching TRBD1. There are 13 residues in the CDR3. V lost 7 bases, J lost 7 bases, and 9 bases stayed unmatched. Germline values: CDR1 SQVTM, CDR2 ANQGSEA. The CDR3 loop reads CSARTGRGNEQFF. CDR3 nucleotide sequence: TGCAGCGCCCGGACAGGGCGAGGGAATGAGCAGTTCTTC.

The gene calls are TRBV12-3 or TRBV12-4 and TRBJ1-1, with TRBD1 matching over 7 bases. This CDR3 has 11 residues. Unmatched junction bases numbered 4, after V lost 7 bases and J lost 8 bases. CDR3 in amino acids: CASTMGQEAFF. CDR3 nucleotides: TGTGCCAGCACCATGGGACAGGAAGCTTTCTTT.

The chain is built from TRBV7-2 and TRBJ2-2, with TRBD2 matching 7 bases. Trimming took 10 bases from V and 1 from J; bases not matched to a gene: 9. Germline CDR1 and CDR2: SGHTA and FQGNSA. CDR3 length: 15 amino acids. The CDR3 loop is CAITRDYLNTGELFF. The CDR3 nucleotides are TGTGCCATAACTCGGGACTATCTGAACACCGGGGAGCTGTTTTTT.

This clonotype was found many times. The rearrangement uses TRBV20-1 and TRBJ2-3; 7 nucleotides line up with TRBD2. The V gene's germline CDR1 is DFQATT and CDR2 SNEGSKA (reference sequence). V lost 0 bases to trimming and J lost 3 bases; unmatched junction nucleotides: 3. The CDR3 has 14 residues. CDR3 loop: CSARDPGGTDTQYF. The CDR3 DNA sequence: TGCAGTGCTAGAGATCCGGGAGGTACAGATACGCAGTATTTT.

This clonotype has just a few counts. Its ends do not fully match the called genes, so a read error is possible. The V gene is TRBV28, the J gene TRBJ2-1; weak D call: TRBD2 (6 bases). There are 14 residues in the CDR3. CDR1 is MDHEN, CDR2 SYDVKM, per germline. For the CDR3, the DNA is TGTGCCAGCAGTTTGAGCGGGTCCTACAATGAGCGGTTCTTC. It encodes CASSLSGSYNERFF.

This clonotype has a count of ten or more. This rearrangement joins TRBV9 to TRBJ2-1; 8 nucleotides line up with TRBD2. The CDR3 is made up of 15 amino acids. Germline CDR1 reads SGDLS; CDR2 reads YYNGEE. The V and J ends lost 0 bases and 3 bases, in that order; junction bases with no gene match: 2. The DNA of the CDR3 is TGTGCCAGCAGCGTAGCTAGCGGGTACTACAATGAGCAGTTCTTC. Protein sequence: CASSVASGYYNEQFF.

The gene calls are TRBV28 and TRBJ2-7; D is perhaps TRBD1 or TRBD2 (5 bases each). Per the germline V gene, CDR1 is MDHEN and CDR2 is SYDVKM. The CDR3 contains 16 residues. V was pared by 6 bases and J by 4 bases, with 22 bases between. Here the CDR3 reads CASRPIQEGPKYEQYF. CDR3 nucleotides: TGTGCCAGCAGGCCCATTCAAGAGGGGCCCAAATACGAGCAGTACTTC. Full variable domain (rest looked up from reference TRBV28 and TRBJ2-7): DVKVTQSSRYLVKRTGEKVFLECVQDMDHENMFWYRQDPGLGLRLIYFSYDVKMKEKGDIPEGYSVSREKKERFSLILESASTNQTSMYLCASRPIQEGPKYEQYFGPGTRLTVT.

This clonotype was counted many times. V is TRBV6-1 and J is TRBJ1-1; tentatively, D is TRBD1 (5 bases). Germline CDR1 and CDR2: MNHNS and SASEGT. V shed 8 bases and J shed 1 base, with 8 bases lying between them. The CDR3 runs 12 residues. CDR3 loop: CASDRKNTEAFF. The CDR3 DNA is TGTGCCAGCGACAGAAAGAACACTGAAGCTTTCTTT.

This clonotype came up many times. The chain couples TRBV10-3 to TRBJ2-7; D might be TRBD1 or TRBD2, each matching 5 bases. Germline V gives CDR1 ENHRY, CDR2 SYGVKD. This CDR3 comprises 14 residues. Trimming left V 5 bases short and J 3 bases short, with 14 bases between. DNA of the CDR3: TGTGCCATCAGTCGGACGGGGCTGGGCTACGAGCAGTACTTC. Its translation: CAISRTGLGYEQYF.

This clonotype was seen ten or more times. The CDR3 DNA reads as TGTGCCAGCAGTTTAGGACGGTTGTCGGGTTGGTTCGGCAATCAGCCCCAGCATTTT. Amino acids: CASSLGRLSGWFGNQPQHF. V gene TRBV28 combines with J gene TRBJ1-5, with unresolved D. The CDR3 covers 19 residues. The V and J ends lost 2 bases and 2 bases respectively, with 22 bases between them. Germline V CDR1 and CDR2: MDHEN, SYDVKM. Using reference TRBV28 and TRBJ1-5 for the parts outside the CDR3, the full variable domain is DVKVTQSSRYLVKRTGEKVFLECVQDMDHENMFWYRQDPGLGLRLIYFSYDVKMKEKGDIPEGYSVSREKKERFSLILESASTNQTSMYLCASSLGRLSGWFGNQPQHFGDGTRLSIL.

The V and J genes are TRBV27 and TRBJ2-7; 10 positions match TRBD1. The ends lost 6 bases at V and 2 bases at J; junction bases unmatched: 4. The CDR3 totals 14 residues. CDR1 MNHEY and CDR2 SMNVEV come from the germline V gene (reference sequence). CDR3 in amino acids: CASSRGTGAYEQYF. Here the CDR3 DNA reads TGTGCCAGCAGCCGGGGGACAGGGGCCTACGAGCAGTACTTC.

This clonotype was detected a few times. Since a much larger clone is just one base distant, this may be a read error. The chain uses TRBV2 and TRBJ1-3, with unresolved D. This CDR3 contains 15 residues. CDR1 SNHLY and CDR2 FYNNEI come from the germline V gene. Trimming cost V 0 bases and J 3 bases, with 9 bases left between them. The CDR3 sequence: CASSEAVTFGNTIYF. The DNA of the CDR3 is TGTGCCAGCAGTGAAGCGGTCACTTTTGGAAACACCATATATTTT.